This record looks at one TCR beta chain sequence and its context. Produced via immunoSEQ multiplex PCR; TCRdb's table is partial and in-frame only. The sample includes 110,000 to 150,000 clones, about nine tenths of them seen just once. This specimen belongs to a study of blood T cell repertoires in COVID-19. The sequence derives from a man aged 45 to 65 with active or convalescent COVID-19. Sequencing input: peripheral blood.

The CDR3 DNA reads TGTGCCAGCAGCCAGGGGGAGACCCAGTACTTC. Protein product: CASSQGETQYF. The V and J genes are TRBV11-2 and TRBJ2-5; the D gene is possibly TRBD1 (6 bases). V lost 5 bases and J lost 5, with 6 bases in between. Germline V gives CDR1 SGHAT, CDR2 FQNNGV. This CDR3 is 11 amino acids long.